This T cell receptor beta chain was observed in a study of beta chain features in type 1 diabetes. Germline assignment: CDR1 MGHRA and CDR2 YSYEKL. V dropped 0 bases and J dropped 2 bases, with 11 bases sitting between them. The CDR3 contains 17 residues. General study points: Although PCR might favor shorter templates, it would do so equally in patients and controls.

This clone has just a few counts. What it binds is unknown. Since all of the isolated RNA was reverse transcribed, expressed TCRB transcripts were what got sequenced. The table came from immunoSEQ multiplex PCR; TCRdb's copy has only in-frame clones and leaves some out. The table shows under 800,000 clones, with around 16% occurring only once. This receptor was identified in a man aged 18 to 30 in good health. Sequencing input: naive CD4+ T cells from blood. The J gene is TRBJ1-6, the V gene TRBV4-1; D not resolved. The CDR3 spells CASSQDRGLTYNSPLHF. CDR3 nucleotides: TGCGCCAGCAGCCAAGACCGAGGACTGACCTATAATTCACCCCTCCACTTT.